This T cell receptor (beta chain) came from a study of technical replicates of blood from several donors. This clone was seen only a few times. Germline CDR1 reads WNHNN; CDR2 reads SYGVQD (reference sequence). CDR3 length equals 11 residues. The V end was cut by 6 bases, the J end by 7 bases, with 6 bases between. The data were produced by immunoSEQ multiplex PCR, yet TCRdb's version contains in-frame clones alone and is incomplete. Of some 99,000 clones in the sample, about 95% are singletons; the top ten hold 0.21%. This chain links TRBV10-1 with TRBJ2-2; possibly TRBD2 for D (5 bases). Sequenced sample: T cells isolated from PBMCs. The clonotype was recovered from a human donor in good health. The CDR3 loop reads CASRGGGELFF. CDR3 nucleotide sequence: TGCGCCAGCAGAGGAGGCGGGGAGCTGTTTTTT.